Each of the 17 T cell receptor beta chains below was sequenced from the same sample in a study of CD8 T cell repertoires and HIV-1 epitope variants. Clones were read by immunoSEQ multiplex PCR, and TCRdb kept only the in-frame ones, dropping some. The table shows about 90,000 clones, with almost 75% occurring only once. Specimen: uncultured baseline CD8+ T cells from peripheral blood mononuclear cells (PBMCs). The receptors were sampled from a male donor with HIV.

The chain employs TRBV19 and TRBJ2-6; D is uncertain. The CDR3 has 17 residues. V lost 3 bases to trimming and J lost 0 bases, with 12 bases between them. Germline CDR1 reads LNHDA; CDR2 reads SQIVND (reference sequence). The CDR3 nucleotides are TGTGCCAGTAGTATGGGTGACGCCAGCTCTGGGGCCAACGTCCTGACTTTC. It yields the protein CASSMGDASSGANVLTF.

This clone was observed a handful of times. The genes are TRBV5-6 and TRBJ1-6; D not resolved. Germline lookup yields CDR1 SGHDT and CDR2 YYEEEE. Trimming stripped 1 base from V and 11 bases from J, with 13 bases between. The CDR3 totals 14 residues. CDR3 amino acids: CASSLKRINAPLHF. The DNA for the CDR3 is TGTGCCAGCAGCTTGAAACGGATAAATGCACCCCTCCACTTT.

The chain couples TRBV9 to TRBJ1-1; D not certain. CDR1 is SGDLS and CDR2 is YYNGEE in the germline V gene. This CDR3 contains 14 residues. V was pared by 3 bases and J by 0 bases, with 9 bases between. The CDR3 region has the DNA TGTGCCAGCAGCGCCTCGATGATGAACACTGAAGCTTTCTTT. Its translation: CASSASMMNTEAFF.

The rearrangement uses TRBV30 and TRBJ1-1; D call uncertain. This CDR3 region has 12 residues. V was pared by 0 bases and J by 11 bases, with 13 bases between. Per germline, CDR1 GTSNPN and CDR2 SVGIG (reference sequence). The CDR3 bases are TGTGCCTGGAGTGTACAAGCGGAGATGGCTTTCTTT. Translation gives CAWSVQAEMAFF.

The chain is built from TRBV19 and TRBJ1-5; TRBD1 aligns across 7 bases. With V trimmed by 9 bases and J by 6 bases, 8 bases remained unmatched. CDR1 is LNHDA and CDR2 is SQIVND in the germline V gene (reference sequence). The CDR3 runs to 13 residues. CDR3 amino acids: CASATGMGQPQHF. In nucleotides, the CDR3 is TGTGCCAGCGCGACAGGGATGGGTCAGCCCCAGCATTTT. Drawing the rest from reference TRBV19 and TRBJ1-5, the complete variable domain is DGGITQSPKYLFRKEGQNVTLSCEQNLNHDAMYWYRQDPGQGLRLIYYSQIVNDFQKGDIAEGYSVSREKKESFPLTVTSAQKNPTAFYLCASATGMGQPQHFGDGTRLSIL.

The V gene is TRBV12-5, the J gene TRBJ2-3, with D unclear. The germline V gene encodes CDR1 LGHNT and CDR2 FRNRAP. CDR3 length equals 12 residues. V was trimmed by 6 bases and J by 4 bases, leaving 8 bases between them. The CDR3 loop reads CASGPRSDTQYF. Written as DNA, the CDR3 is TGTGCTAGTGGCCCCCGGTCAGATACGCAGTATTTT.

V is TRBV5-1 and J is TRBJ2-6, with 11 bases fitting TRBD1. Unmatched junction bases numbered 10, after V lost 3 bases and J lost 2 bases. Per the germline V gene, CDR1 is SGHRS and CDR2 is YFSETQ. This CDR3 spans 19 amino acids. CDR3 in amino acids: CASSYLPPGQGAGANVLTF. The CDR3 DNA reads TGCGCCAGCAGCTACTTACCCCCGGGACAGGGGGCTGGGGCCAACGTCCTGACTTTC.

This clone was detected a few times. This chain connects TRBV6-1 to TRBJ2-5; maybe TRBD1 (6 bases). V lost 1 base, J lost 2 bases, and 14 bases lay in between. Germline values: CDR1 MNHNS, CDR2 SASEGT. The CDR3 consists of 16 residues. The CDR3 DNA reads TGTGCCAGCAGTGAAGTCTCAATCAGGGGACAAGAGACCCAGTACTTC. Translated, it gives CASSEVSIRGQETQYF.

The chain is built from TRBV30 and TRBJ2-3; D remains ambiguous. CDR1 is GTSNPN and CDR2 is SVGIG in the germline V gene (reference sequence). The CDR3 has 13 amino acids. V lost 5 bases and J lost 0, with 9 bases in between. CDR3 sequence reads: CAWSQSSTDTQYF. CDR3 sequence (DNA): TGTGCCTGGTCCCAATCTAGCACAGATACGCAGTATTTT.

J is TRBJ2-1 and V is TRBV29-1, with 13 bases lining up with TRBD2. Germline V CDR1 and CDR2: SQVTM, ANQGSEA. V lost 5 bases and J lost 7; bases outside the gene matches: 17. The CDR3 is 18 residues long. This CDR3 is CSVQRRGLETSGRNEQFF. As DNA, the CDR3 is TGCAGCGTTCAAAGGAGGGGCCTGGAGACTAGCGGGAGGAATGAGCAGTTCTTC.

This clone showed up just a few times. The chain employs TRBV7-9 and TRBJ2-7, with 7 positions matching TRBD1. CDR3 length: 17 residues. CDR1 and CDR2 (germline): SEHNR, FQNEAQ (reference sequence). J lost 0 bases, V lost 4 bases, and 12 bases had no gene match. The CDR3: CASSSPGQADSSYEQYF. The CDR3 DNA reads as TGTGCCAGCAGCTCCCCCGGACAGGCCGACAGCTCCTACGAGCAGTACTTC.

CDR3 bases: TGTGCCAGCAGTTTTCAGGGTGGCATTCAGTACTTC. The encoded protein is CASSFQGGIQYF. The V and J genes are TRBV6-5 and TRBJ2-4; D possibly corresponds to TRBD1 (5 bases). V lost 4 bases and J lost 9, with 10 bases in between. CDR1 is MNHEY and CDR2 is SVGAGI in the germline V gene. This CDR3 contains 12 residues.

This clone was seen many times. The CDR3 sequence is CASSLDSGADTQYF. The CDR3 nucleotides are TGTGCCAGCAGCTTGGATAGCGGGGCAGATACGCAGTATTTT. The chain recombines TRBV5-8 with TRBJ2-3; 8 positions agree with TRBD2. Per germline, CDR1 SGHTS and CDR2 YDEGEE. The CDR3 covers 14 residues. Trimming at V came to 0 bases and at J to 4 bases, leaving 1 base not matched to a gene.

The rearrangement links TRBV10-1 to TRBJ2-1; 8 bases fit TRBD1. In germline, CDR1 is WNHNN, CDR2 SYGVQD (reference sequence). The length of the CDR3 is 15 residues. The J segment lost 5 bases and the V segment lost 5 bases, leaving 8 bases of the junction unmatched. CDR3 protein: CASSHDRGRDNEQFF. For the CDR3, the DNA is TGCGCCAGCAGTCATGACAGGGGAAGAGACAATGAGCAGTTCTTC.

This chain links TRBV11-1 with TRBJ1-1; tentatively, D is TRBD1 (5 bases). CDR3 size: 14 residues. Germline V gene sequence: CDR1 SGHAT, CDR2 FQDESV (reference sequence). The V and J ends lost 8 bases and 3 bases respectively, with 16 bases between them. CDR3 in DNA: TGTGCCAGCCGATTGGCGGGGGGGGACACTGAAGCTTTCTTT. It specifies CASRLAGGDTEAFF.

The chain is built from TRBV27 and TRBJ2-7; the match to TRBD2 covers 8 bases. There are 16 residues in the CDR3. Trimming took 4 bases from V and 1 from J; bases not matched to a gene: 9. Germline CDR1 MNHEY, CDR2 SMNVEV (reference sequence). CDR3 DNA sequence: TGTGCCAGCAGTTCCCCGACTAGCGTGAGGTCCTACGAGCAGTACTTC. This codes for CASSSPTSVRSYEQYF.

This clone was seen a handful of times. This chain links TRBV6-6 with TRBJ1-5; 7 bases fit TRBD1. CDR3 length equals 14 residues. The trim removed 6 bases at V and 6 bases at J, leaving 8 bases unmatched. Germline assignment: CDR1 MNHNY and CDR2 SVGAGI (reference sequence). The CDR3 loop reads CASSRGQASQPQHF. The CDR3 nucleotides read TGTGCCAGCAGCCGCGGACAGGCATCTCAGCCCCAGCATTTT.